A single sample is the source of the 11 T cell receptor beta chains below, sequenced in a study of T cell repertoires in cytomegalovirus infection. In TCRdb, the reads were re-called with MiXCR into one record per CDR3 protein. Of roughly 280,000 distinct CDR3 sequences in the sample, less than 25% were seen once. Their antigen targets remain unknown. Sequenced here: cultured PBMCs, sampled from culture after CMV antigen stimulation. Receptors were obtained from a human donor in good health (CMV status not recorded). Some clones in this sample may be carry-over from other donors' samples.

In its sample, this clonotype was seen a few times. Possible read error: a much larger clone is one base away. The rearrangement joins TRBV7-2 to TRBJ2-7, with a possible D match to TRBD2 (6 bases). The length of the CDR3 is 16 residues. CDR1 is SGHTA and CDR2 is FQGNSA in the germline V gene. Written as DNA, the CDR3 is TGTGCCAGCAGCCTGCCTGCCCTTGGGACTTCCTACAAGCAGTACTTC. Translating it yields CASSLPALGTSYKQYF. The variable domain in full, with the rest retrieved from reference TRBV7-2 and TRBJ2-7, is GAGVSQSPSNKVTEKGKDVELRCDPISGHTALYWYRQSLGQGLEFLIYFQGNSAPDKSGLPSDRFSAERTGGSVSTLTIQRTQQEDSAVYLCASSLPALGTSYKQYFGPGTRLTVT.

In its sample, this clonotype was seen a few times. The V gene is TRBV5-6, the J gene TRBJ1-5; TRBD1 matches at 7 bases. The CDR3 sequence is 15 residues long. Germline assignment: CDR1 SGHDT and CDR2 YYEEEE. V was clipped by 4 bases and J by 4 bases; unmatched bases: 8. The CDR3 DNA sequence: TGTGCCAGCAGCCAGGGATGGGACAGAAATCAGCCCCAGCATTTT. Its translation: CASSQGWDRNQPQHF.

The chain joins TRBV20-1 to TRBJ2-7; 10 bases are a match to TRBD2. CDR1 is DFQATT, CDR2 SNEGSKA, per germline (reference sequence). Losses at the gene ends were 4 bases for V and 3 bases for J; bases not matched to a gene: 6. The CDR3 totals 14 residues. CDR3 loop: CSATRTSGGYEQYF. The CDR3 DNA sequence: TGCAGTGCTACCCGGACTAGCGGTGGCTACGAGCAGTACTTC.

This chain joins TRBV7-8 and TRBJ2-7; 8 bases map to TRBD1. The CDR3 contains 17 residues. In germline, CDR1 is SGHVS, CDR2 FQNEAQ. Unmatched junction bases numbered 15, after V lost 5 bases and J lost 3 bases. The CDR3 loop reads CASSRPGQVAFLYEQYF. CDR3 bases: TGTGCCAGCAGCAGGCCGGGACAGGTCGCCTTTCTCTACGAGCAGTACTTC.

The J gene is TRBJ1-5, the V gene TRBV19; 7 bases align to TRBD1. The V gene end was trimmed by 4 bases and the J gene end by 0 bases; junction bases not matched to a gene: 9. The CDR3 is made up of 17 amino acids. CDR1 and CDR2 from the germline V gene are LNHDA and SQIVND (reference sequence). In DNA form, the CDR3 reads TGTGCCAGTAGTAGCCGGGACAGTTCATATAGCAATCAGCCCCAGCATTTT. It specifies CASSSRDSSYSNQPQHF.

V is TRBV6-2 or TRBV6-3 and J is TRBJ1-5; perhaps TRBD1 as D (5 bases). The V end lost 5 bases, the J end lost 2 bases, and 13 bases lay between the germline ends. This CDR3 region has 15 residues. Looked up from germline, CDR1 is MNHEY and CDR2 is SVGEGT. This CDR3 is CASSPLGTGNQPQHF. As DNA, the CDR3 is TGTGCCAGCAGTCCCCTAGGGACGGGCAATCAGCCCCAGCATTTT.

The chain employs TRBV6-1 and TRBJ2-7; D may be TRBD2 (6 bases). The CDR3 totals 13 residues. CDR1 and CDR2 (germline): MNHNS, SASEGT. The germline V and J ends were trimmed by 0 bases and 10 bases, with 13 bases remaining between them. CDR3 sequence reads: CASSEALGRSQYV. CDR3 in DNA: TGTGCCAGCAGTGAAGCGCTCGGGAGAAGTCAGTACGTC.

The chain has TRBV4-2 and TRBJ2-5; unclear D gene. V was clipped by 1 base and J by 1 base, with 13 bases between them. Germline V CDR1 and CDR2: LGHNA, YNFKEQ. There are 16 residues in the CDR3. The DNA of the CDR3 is TGTGCCAGCAGCCAAGCAGGTAACAATGGCCAAGAGACCCAGTACTTC. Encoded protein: CASSQAGNNGQETQYF.

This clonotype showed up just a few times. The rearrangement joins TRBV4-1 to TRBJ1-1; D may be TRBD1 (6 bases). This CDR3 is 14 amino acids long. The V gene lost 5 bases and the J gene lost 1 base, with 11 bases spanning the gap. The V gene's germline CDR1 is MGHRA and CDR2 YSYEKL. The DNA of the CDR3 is TGCGCCAGCAGCAACCCACAGGGGAACACTGAAGCTTTCTTT. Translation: CASSNPQGNTEAFF.

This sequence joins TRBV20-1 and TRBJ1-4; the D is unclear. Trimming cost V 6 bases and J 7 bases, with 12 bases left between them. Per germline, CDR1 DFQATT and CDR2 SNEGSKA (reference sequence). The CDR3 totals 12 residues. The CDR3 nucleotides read TGCAGTGCCGCAGGACGTCGTGAAAAACTGTTTTTT. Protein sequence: CSAAGRREKLFF.

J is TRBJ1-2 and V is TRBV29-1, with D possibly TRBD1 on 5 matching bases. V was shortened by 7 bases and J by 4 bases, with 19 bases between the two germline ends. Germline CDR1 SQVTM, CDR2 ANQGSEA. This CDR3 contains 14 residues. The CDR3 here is CSATAREGSYGYTF. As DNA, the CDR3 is TGCAGCGCTACCGCCAGGGAAGGGAGCTATGGCTACACCTTC.